This T cell receptor (beta chain) was profiled in a study of T cells in localized non-small cell lung cancer. Profiled with immunoSEQ multiplex PCR; TCRdb holds only in-frame clones, not every one. This table has about 74,000 clones, around 84% appearing once. Study-wide points: Because researchers sequenced only one region of the tumor, heterogeneity is still possible. Median approximately 58 top-100 tumor clones were shared with paired adjacent lung.

This clone has more than one count but fewer than ten. Its antigen is not identified. V was shortened by 2 bases and J by 2 bases, with 7 bases between the two germline ends. This CDR3 is 13 amino acids long. Germline values: CDR1 SGHNT, CDR2 YENEEA. Sequencing used peripheral blood, obtained before any cancer treatment. This TCR was sampled from a female donor at least 60 years old with stage I lung adenocarcinoma. The chain employs TRBV11-3 and TRBJ2-7; D is undetermined. Here the CDR3 reads CASSLYSTYEQYF. CDR3 bases: TGTGCCAGCAGCTTATACAGCACCTACGAGCAGTACTTC.